The 2 T cell receptor beta chains listed next were all sequenced from one sample in a study of CD8+ T cells in alopecia areata. Following RNA extraction, reverse transcription yielded cDNA that acted as the sequencing template. Assay used: immunoSEQ multiplex PCR; TCRdb lists only in-frame clones, some missing. The table records around 250,000 clones, around two thirds of them present only once. The sequences come from CD4+ T cells sorted from blood, collected at week 0. The origin of the receptors is a human donor with alopecia areata.

This clone occurred once. The chain links TRBV2 to TRBJ1-2, with D uncertain. The ends were cut back, 8 bases at V and 8 bases at J, with 18 bases in the middle. Per the germline V gene, CDR1 is SNHLY and CDR2 is FYNNEI. CDR3 length: 13 residues. For the CDR3, the DNA is TGTGCCAGCTCATCAGCGCTGATGGGAGGCTACACCTTC. Residues: CASSSALMGGYTF. Filled out from reference TRBV2 and TRBJ1-2, the complete variable domain reads EPEVTQTPSHQVTQMGQEVILRCVPISNHLYFYWYRQILGQKVEFLVSFYNNEISEKSEIFDDQFSVERPDGSNFTLKIRSTKLEDSAMYFCASSSALMGGYTFGSGTRLTVV.

The V and J genes are TRBV10-3 and TRBJ1-1; D may be TRBD1 (6 bases). Between the trimmed V and J ends, which lost 2 bases and 5 bases, there was a span of 15 bases. The germline V gene encodes CDR1 ENHRY and CDR2 SYGVKD. This CDR3 spans 15 amino acids. The CDR3 is CAISESGGRRTEAFF. CDR3 DNA sequence: TGTGCCATCAGTGAGAGTGGGGGGCGCCGAACTGAAGCTTTCTTT.